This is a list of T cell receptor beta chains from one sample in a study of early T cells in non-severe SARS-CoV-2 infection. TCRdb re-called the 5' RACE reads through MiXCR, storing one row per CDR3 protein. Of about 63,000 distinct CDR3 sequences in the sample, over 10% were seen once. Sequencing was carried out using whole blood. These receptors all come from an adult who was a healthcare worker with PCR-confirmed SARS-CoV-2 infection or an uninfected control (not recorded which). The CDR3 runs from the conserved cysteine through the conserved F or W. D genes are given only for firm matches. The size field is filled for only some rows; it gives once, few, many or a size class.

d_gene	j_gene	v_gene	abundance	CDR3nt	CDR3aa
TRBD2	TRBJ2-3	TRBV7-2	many	TGTGCCAGCAGCTTAGCCCTAGCGGGGGGCAGAAGCACAGATACGCAGTATTTT	CASSLALAGGRSTDTQYF
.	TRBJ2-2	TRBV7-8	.	TGTGCCAGCAGCCCAGTCGGACAGACGAACACCGGGGAGCTGTTTTTT	CASSPVGQTNTGELFF
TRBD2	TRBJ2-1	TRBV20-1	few	TGCAGTGCTTTAGGGACTAGCGGTCTCTACAATGAGCAGTTCTTC	CSALGTSGLYNEQFF
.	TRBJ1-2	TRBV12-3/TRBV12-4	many	TGTGCCAGCAGTTTAGGGGGGGCGGAAAATACTAACTATGGCTACACCTTC	CASSLGGAENTNYGYTF
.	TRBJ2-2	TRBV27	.	TGTGCCAGCAGTTTATCGGCCCCGAACACCGGGGAGCTGTTTTTT	CASSLSAPNTGELFF
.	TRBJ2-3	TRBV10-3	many	TGTGCCATCAGTGAGCCGACTAGTTGGAGCACAGATACGCAGTATTTT	CAISEPTSWSTDTQYF
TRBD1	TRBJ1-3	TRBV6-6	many	TGTGCCAGCAGTTACTCGCAGGGGGCGGGGAACACTATATATTTT	CASSYSQGAGNTIYF
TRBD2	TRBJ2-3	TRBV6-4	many	TGTGCCAGCAGTGACTCGTATAGCGGGGGAGGCACAGATACGCAGTATTTT	CASSDSYSGGGTDTQYF
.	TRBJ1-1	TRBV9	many	TGTGCCAGCAGCGTAGGCCCGAACACTGAAGCTTTCTTT	CASSVGPNTEAFF
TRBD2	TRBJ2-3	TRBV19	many	TGTGCCAGTAGTCGGACTAGCGGGAGGATAGATACGCAGTATTTT	CASSRTSGRIDTQYF
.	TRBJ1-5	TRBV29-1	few	TGCAGCGTTGGGGGGGAGGCTCAGCCCCAGCATTTT	CSVGGEAQPQHF
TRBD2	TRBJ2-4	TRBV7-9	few	TGTGCCAGCAGCTTACCGGCGGGGGACCGCCTAGCCAAAAACATTCAGTACTTC	CASSLPAGDRLAKNIQYF
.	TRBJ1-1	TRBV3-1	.	TGTGCCAGCACTAGTCCCCCGGAGACTGAAGCTTTCTTT	CASTSPPETEAFF
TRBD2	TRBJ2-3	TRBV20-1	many	TGCAGTGCAATCATCCCTAGCGGAGATACGCAGTATTTT	CSAIIPSGDTQYF
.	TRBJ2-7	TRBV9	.	TGTGCCAGCAGCCTCCTCGAGCAGTACTTC	CASSLLEQYF
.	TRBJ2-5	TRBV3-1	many	TGTGCCAGCAGCCAAGATCCGCAGGGACTCCAAGAGACCCAGTACTTC	CASSQDPQGLQETQYF
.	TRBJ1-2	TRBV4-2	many	TGTGCCAGCAGCCAAGAAAGGGCTGTGGGCTATGGCTACACCTTC	CASSQERAVGYGYTF
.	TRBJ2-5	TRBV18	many	TGTGCCAGCTCGACCCGGATGGAGACCCAGTACTTC	CASSTRMETQYF
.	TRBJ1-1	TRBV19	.	TGTGCCAGTAGTCTTTCCCCAGCGGGCCTACTATTGAACACTGAAGCTTTCTTT	CASSLSPAGLLLNTEAFF
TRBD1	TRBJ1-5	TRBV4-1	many	TGCGCCAGCAGCCAACAGGAGACAGGGGTGAATCAGCCCCAGCATTTT	CASSQQETGVNQPQHF
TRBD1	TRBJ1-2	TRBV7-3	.	TGTGCCAGCAGTCCGGGACAGGGGGCAATTGGCTACACCTTC	CASSPGQGAIGYTF
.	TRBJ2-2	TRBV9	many	TGTGCCAGCAGCAAGGCACAGGGACCTAACACCGGGGAGCTGTTTTTT	CASSKAQGPNTGELFF
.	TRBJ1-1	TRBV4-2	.	TGTGCCAGCAGCCAAGATAGGGGGAAATACACTGAAGCTTTCTTT	CASSQDRGKYTEAFF
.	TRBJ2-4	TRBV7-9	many	TGTGCCACCACGGACGGCAGAGAAAACATTCAGTACTTC	CATTDGRENIQYF
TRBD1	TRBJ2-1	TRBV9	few	TGTGCCAGCAGCGAGACAGGGGGCGTCTACAATGAGCAGTTCTTC	CASSETGGVYNEQFF
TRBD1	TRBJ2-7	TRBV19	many	TGTGCCAGTAGTTTTGACAGGGGGAGCGAGCAGTACTTC	CASSFDRGSEQYF
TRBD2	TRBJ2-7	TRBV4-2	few	TGTGCCAGCAGCCCATTAGCGGGGCTGCCCTACGAGCAGTACTTC	CASSPLAGLPYEQYF
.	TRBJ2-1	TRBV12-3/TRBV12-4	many	TGTGCCAGCAGTTTTAATGAGCAGTTCTTC	CASSFNEQFF
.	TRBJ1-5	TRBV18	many	TGTGCCAGCTCGCCGGACCATAATCAGCCCCAGCATTTT	CASSPDHNQPQHF
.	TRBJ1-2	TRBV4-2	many	TGTGCCAGCAGCCAAGCCGGGACGCAAACTAACTATGGCTACACCTTC	CASSQAGTQTNYGYTF
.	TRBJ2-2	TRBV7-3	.	TGTGCCAGCAGCTTGGGGAACACCGGGGAGCTGTTTTTT	CASSLGNTGELFF
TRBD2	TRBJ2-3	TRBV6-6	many	TGTGCCAGCAGTTACTCCCGGGGGGGTAGCACAGATACGCAGTATTTT	CASSYSRGGSTDTQYF
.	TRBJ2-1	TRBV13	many	TGTGCCAGCAGCCTAATGGGTGAGCAGTTCTTC	CASSLMGEQFF
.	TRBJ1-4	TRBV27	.	TGTGCCAGCAGTTTTGGGGGAGATGAAAAACTGTTTTTT	CASSFGGDEKLFF
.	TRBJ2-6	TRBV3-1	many	TGTGCCACCCAGCGGCAGGGCCGAATCTCTGGGGCCAACGTCCTGATTTTC	CATQRQGRISGANVLIF
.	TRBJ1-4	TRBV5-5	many	TGTGCCAGCAGCAAGGACAGTGCAACTAATGAAAAACTGTTTTTT	CASSKDSATNEKLFF